This T cell receptor (beta chain) was recovered during a study of OX40 agonist ivuxolimab in advanced cancers. Looking at the study overall: Of mixed ages from roughly 23 to 85 and averaging about 65 years, the group was over 80% male.

Libraries were prepared by immunoSEQ multiplex PCR; TCRdb keeps only in-frame clonotypes and omits some of them. The table has more than 45,000 clones, over 75% seen once. Blood specimens came from baseline, cycle 4 day 1, and cycle 7 day 1. The source of this sequence is an adult with an advanced solid tumor such as melanoma, head and neck, liver or kidney cancer. The sample here was CD4+ or CD8+ T cells sorted from blood, taken in a trial of the OX40 agonist ivuxolimab.

In DNA form, the CDR3 reads TGTGCCAGTAGTGCCGGGGGACTAGCGGGCTACGAGCAGTACTTC. This encodes CASSAGGLAGYEQYF. The gene calls are TRBV19 and TRBJ2-7; 12 bases map to TRBD2. J was trimmed by 3 bases and V by 5 bases; bases with no gene match: 5. Germline-derived CDR1 and CDR2 are LNHDA and SQIVND (reference sequence). This CDR3 region has 15 residues.